This T cell receptor beta chain emerged from a study of blood T cell repertoires in COVID-19. Across the study: T cells, B-cell-depleted T cells, or PBMCs provided the cDNA or gDNA that served as material.

Germline trimming cut 1 base from V and 3 bases from J; bases unmatched to any gene: 3. The CDR3 has 16 amino acids. Per the germline V gene, CDR1 is LGHDT and CDR2 is YNNKEL (reference sequence). Original processing methods: Estimation of nucleated cell counts relied on the amplification of reference gene primers. Sequencing used immunoSEQ multiplex PCR; TCRdb keeps in-frame clones, though not all of them. The V and J calls and clone size were taken over from that table, and D and trimming were inferred from the DNA. The sample has 250,000 or so clones, over 75% seen once. Material for sequencing was peripheral blood. The TCR comes from a woman under 40 with acute or convalescent COVID-19. This chain uses TRBV3-1 (or the pseudogene TRBV3-2) with TRBJ2-2; TRBD2 matches at 9 bases. The CDR3 sequence: CASSQATSGYTGELFF. The CDR3 DNA follows: TGTGCCAGCAGCCAAGCAACTAGCGGGTACACCGGGGAGCTGTTTTTT.